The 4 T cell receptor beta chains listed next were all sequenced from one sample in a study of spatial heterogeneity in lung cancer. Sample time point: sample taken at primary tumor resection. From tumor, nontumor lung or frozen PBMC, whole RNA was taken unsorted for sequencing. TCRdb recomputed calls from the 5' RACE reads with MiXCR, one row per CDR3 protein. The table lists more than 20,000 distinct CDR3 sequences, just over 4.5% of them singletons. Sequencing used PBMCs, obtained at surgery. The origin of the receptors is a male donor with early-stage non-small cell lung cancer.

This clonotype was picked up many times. In DNA, the CDR3 is TGTGCCAGCAGCCAAGATGTGAGGGGGCAAAATGGCTACACCTTC. Its translation: CASSQDVRGQNGYTF. The chain recombines TRBV14 with TRBJ1-2; 7 positions match TRBD1. The V and J ends lost 0 bases and 6 bases, in that order; junction bases with no gene match: 7. The CDR3 loop spans 15 amino acids. Looked up from germline, CDR1 is SGHDN and CDR2 is FVKESK.

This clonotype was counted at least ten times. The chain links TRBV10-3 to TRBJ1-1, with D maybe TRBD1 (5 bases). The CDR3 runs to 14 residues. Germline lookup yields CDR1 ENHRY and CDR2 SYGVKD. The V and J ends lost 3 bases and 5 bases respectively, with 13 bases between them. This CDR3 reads CAISDGARGTEAFF. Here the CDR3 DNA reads TGTGCCATCAGTGATGGGGCGCGGGGTACTGAAGCTTTCTTT.

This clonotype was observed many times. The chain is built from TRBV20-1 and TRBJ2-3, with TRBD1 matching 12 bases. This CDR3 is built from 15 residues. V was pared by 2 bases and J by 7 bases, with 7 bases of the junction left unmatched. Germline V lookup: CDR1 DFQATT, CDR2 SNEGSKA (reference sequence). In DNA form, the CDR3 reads TGCAGTGCTAGATATGCCGGGACAGGGGGCAATACGCAGTATTTT. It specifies CSARYAGTGGNTQYF.

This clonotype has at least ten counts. CDR3 loop: CASSQVLRDKNIQYF. The CDR3 nucleotides read TGCGCCAGCAGCCAAGTCCTCCGAGACAAAAACATTCAGTACTTC. The chain links TRBV4-1 to TRBJ2-4; D is undetermined. CDR3 length: 15 residues. Trimming pared 1 base from V and 3 bases from J, leaving 10 bases between. Germline V gene lookup returns CDR1 MGHRA and CDR2 YSYEKL.